Listed here is a single T cell receptor (beta chain). Its antigen is not known. A read error may produce the germline difference seen at one junction end. TCR beta CDR3 regions were amplified from RNA transcripts. The first round was an RT-PCR with HTBI primers, and the second round was a multiplex PCR. TCRdb ran MiXCR on the multiplex PCR reads and lists one entry per CDR3 protein. The table shows roughly 1.1 million distinct CDR3 sequences, with approximately 35% occurring only once. These data originate in a study of Graves' ophthalmopathy and Graves' hyperthyroidism. On the study more broadly: Where ophthalmopathy was absent within 18 months of follow-up, hyperthyroidism was stable. Study observations and caveats: Ophthalmopathy was separated from stable hyperthyroidism by a 13-signature model with around 89% sensitivity and over 75% specificity. The blood repertoire also included most expanded thyroid clonotypes above 0.001 frequency.

Germline CDR1 is ENHRY and CDR2 is SYGVKD. The CDR3 extends over 14 amino acids. The chain has TRBV10-3 and TRBJ1-2; D might be TRBD1 (6 bases). Sequenced input: peripheral blood or thyroid tissue (not recorded which). The receptor's source is an adult man with Graves' hyperthyroidism. The CDR3 DNA reads as TGTGCCAGCAGTTACCCCGACAGGAGGCTTGGCTACACCTTC. Its translation is CASSYPDRRLGYTF.